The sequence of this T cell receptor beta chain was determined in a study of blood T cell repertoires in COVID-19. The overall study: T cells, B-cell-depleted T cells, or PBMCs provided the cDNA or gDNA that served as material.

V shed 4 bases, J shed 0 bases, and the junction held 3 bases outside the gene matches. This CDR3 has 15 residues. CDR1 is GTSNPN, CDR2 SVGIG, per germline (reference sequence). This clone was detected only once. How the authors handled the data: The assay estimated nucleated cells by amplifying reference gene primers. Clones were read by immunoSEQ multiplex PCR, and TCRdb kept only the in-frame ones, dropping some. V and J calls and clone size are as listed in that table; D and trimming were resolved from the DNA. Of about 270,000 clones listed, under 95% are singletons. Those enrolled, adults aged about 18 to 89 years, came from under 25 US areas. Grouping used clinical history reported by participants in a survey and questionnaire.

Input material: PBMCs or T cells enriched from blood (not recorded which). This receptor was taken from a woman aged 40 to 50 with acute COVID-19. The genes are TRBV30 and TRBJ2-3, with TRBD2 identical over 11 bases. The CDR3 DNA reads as TGTGCCTGGACTAGCGGGGGGTCTAGCACAGATACGCAGTATTTT. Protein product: CAWTSGGSSTDTQYF.